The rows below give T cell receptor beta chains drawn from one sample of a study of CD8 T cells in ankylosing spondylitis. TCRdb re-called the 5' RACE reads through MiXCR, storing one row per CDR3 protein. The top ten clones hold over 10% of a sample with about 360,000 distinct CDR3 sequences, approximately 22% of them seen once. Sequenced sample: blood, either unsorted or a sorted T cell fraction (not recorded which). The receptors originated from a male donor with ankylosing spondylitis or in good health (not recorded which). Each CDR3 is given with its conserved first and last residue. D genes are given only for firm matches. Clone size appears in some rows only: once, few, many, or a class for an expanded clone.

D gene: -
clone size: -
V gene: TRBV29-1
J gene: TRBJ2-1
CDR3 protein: CSVEGLGVGDEQFF
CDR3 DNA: TGCAGCGTTGAAGGGCTCGGGGTAGGCGATGAGCAGTTCTTC

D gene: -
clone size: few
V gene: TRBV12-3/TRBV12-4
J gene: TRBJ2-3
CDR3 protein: CASSSGAGVGGTDTQYF
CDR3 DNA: TGTGCCAGCAGTTCAGGGGCAGGGGTCGGAGGCACAGATACGCAGTATTTT

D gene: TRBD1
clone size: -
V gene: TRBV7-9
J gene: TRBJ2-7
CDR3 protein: CASSTGTGGGEQYF
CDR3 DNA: TGTGCCAGCAGCACGGGGACAGGGGGGGGCGAGCAGTACTTC

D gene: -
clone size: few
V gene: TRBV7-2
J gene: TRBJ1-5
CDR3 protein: CASGTGNQPQHF
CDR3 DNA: TGTGCCAGTGGGACGGGGAATCAGCCCCAGCATTTT

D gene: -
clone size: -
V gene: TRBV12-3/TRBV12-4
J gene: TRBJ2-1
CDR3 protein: CASNVVGGAGEQFF
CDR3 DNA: TGTGCCAGCAATGTCGTGGGGGGGGCGGGAGAACAGTTCTTC

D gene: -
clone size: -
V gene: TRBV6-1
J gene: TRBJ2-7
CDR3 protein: CASTGEGGPYEQYF
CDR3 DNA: TGTGCCAGCACGGGGGAAGGGGGTCCCTACGAGCAGTACTTC

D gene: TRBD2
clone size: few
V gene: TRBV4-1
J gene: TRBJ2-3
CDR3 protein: CASSQESGGTADTQYF
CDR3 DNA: TGCGCCAGCAGCCAGGAAAGCGGGGGGACAGCAGATACGCAGTATTTT

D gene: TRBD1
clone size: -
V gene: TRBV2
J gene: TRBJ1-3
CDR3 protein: CASSEYDRVHSGNTIYF
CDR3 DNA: TGTGCCAGCAGTGAATATGACAGGGTCCACTCTGGAAACACCATATATTTT

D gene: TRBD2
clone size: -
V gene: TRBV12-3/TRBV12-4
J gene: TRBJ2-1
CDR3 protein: CASSFLGLAAPEQFF
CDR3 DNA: TGTGCCAGCAGTTTTCTGGGACTAGCGGCCCCAGAGCAGTTCTTC

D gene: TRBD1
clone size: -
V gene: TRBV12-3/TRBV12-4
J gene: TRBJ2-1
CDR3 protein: CASRYTGGARNEQFF
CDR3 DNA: TGTGCCAGCAGATATACAGGGGGCGCGAGGAATGAGCAGTTCTTC

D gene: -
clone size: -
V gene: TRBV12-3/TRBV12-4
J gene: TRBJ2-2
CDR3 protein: CASSQSERPGELFF
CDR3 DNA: TGTGCCAGCAGCCAGAGTGAGCGGCCCGGGGAGCTGTTTTTT

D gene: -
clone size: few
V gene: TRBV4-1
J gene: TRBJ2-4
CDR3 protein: CASSRRGQNIQYF
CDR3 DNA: TGCGCCAGCAGCCGTCGGGGGCAAAACATTCAGTACTTC

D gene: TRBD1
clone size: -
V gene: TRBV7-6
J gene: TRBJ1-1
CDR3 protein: CASSLGQGSVTEAFF
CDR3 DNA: TGTGCCAGCAGCCTCGGACAGGGGTCGGTAACTGAAGCTTTCTTT

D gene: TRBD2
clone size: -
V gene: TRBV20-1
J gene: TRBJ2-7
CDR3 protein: CSARGLAGGLFYEQYF
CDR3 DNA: TGCAGTGCTAGGGGCTTGGCGGGGGGGTTGTTCTACGAGCAGTACTTC

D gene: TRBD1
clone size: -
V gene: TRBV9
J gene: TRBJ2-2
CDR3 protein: CASSVEDRGANTGELFF
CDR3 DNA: TGTGCCAGCAGCGTAGAAGACAGGGGAGCGAACACCGGGGAGCTGTTTTTT

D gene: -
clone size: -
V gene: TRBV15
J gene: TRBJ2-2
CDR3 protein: CATSREGQPGHSNTGELFF
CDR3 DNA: TGTGCCACCAGCAGAGAGGGCCAACCGGGACACTCGAACACCGGGGAGCTGTTTTTT

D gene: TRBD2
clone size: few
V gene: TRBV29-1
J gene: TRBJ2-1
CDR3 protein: CSVESGTSAYNEQFF
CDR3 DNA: TGCAGCGTTGAATCCGGGACTAGCGCCTACAATGAGCAGTTCTTC

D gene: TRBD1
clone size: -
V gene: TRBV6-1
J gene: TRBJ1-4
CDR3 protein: CASSEGDRGHEKLFF
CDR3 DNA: TGTGCCAGCAGTGAAGGGGACAGGGGCCATGAAAAACTGTTTTTT

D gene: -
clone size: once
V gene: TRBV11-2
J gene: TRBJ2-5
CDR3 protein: CASSLDSGAQYF
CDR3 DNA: TGTGCCAGCAGCTTAGATTCTGGTGCCCAGTACTTC

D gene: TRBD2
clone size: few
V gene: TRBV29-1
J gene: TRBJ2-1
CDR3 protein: CSVEGWWRGAPNEQFF
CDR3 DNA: TGCAGCGTTGAAGGCTGGTGGCGGGGGGCTCCCAATGAGCAGTTCTTC

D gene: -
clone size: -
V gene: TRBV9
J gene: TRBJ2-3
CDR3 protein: CASSVVEPDTQYF
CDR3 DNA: TGTGCCAGCAGCGTAGTTGAACCAGATACGCAGTATTTT

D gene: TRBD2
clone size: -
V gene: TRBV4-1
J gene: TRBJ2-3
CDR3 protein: CASSRLAGELRSDTQYF
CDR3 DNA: TGCGCCAGCAGCCGACTAGCGGGGGAGCTCCGTTCAGATACGCAGTATTTT

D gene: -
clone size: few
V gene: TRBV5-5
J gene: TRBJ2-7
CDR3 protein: CASSPTTEGSSNEQYF
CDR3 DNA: TGTGCCAGCAGCCCAACAACAGAGGGCAGTTCCAACGAGCAGTACTTC

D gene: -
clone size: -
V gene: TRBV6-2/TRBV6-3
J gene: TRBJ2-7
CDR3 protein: CASSPGTGISYEQYF
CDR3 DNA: TGTGCCAGCAGTCCCGGGACTGGGATCTCCTACGAGCAGTACTTC

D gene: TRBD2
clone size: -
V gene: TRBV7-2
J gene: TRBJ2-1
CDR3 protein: CASSQRGSSYNEQFF
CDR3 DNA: TGTGCCAGCAGCCAGCGGGGGAGCTCCTACAATGAGCAGTTCTTC

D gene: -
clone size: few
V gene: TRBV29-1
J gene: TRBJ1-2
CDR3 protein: CSVMTGSNYGYTF
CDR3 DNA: TGCAGCGTTATGACAGGTTCTAACTATGGCTACACCTTC

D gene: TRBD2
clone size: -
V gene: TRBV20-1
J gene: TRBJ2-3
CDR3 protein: CSTRTSGDDTQYF
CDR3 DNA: TGCAGTACCCGGACTAGCGGGGACGATACGCAGTATTTT

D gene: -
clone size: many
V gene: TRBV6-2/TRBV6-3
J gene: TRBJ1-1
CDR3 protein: CASSSLGRNTEAFF
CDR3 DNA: TGTGCCAGCAGTTCCCTTGGACGGAACACTGAAGCTTTCTTT

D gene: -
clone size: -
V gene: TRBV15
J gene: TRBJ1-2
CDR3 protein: CATSVKVHPYGYTF
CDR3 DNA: TGTGCCACCAGCGTCAAAGTCCACCCCTATGGCTACACCTTC

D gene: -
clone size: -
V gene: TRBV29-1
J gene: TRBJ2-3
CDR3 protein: CSVEDNSYTDTQYF
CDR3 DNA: TGCAGCGTTGAGGATAACTCATACACAGATACGCAGTATTTT

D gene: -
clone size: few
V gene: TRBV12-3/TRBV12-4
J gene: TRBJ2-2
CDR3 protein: CASSTGTYTGELFF
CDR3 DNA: TGTGCCAGCAGTACCGGGACATACACCGGGGAGCTGTTTTTT

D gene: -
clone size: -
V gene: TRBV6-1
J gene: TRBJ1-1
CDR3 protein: CASSEAPEGTEAFF
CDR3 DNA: TGTGCCAGCAGTGAAGCCCCGGAAGGGACTGAAGCTTTCTTT

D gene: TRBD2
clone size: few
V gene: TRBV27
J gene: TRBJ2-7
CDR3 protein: CASSLGSGGPYEQYF
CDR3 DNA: TGTGCCAGCAGTTTGGGGAGCGGGGGACCCTACGAGCAGTACTTC

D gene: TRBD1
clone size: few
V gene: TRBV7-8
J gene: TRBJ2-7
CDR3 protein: CASSLVGGTGAGEQYF
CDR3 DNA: TGTGCCAGCAGCTTAGTTGGAGGGACAGGGGCGGGCGAGCAGTACTTC

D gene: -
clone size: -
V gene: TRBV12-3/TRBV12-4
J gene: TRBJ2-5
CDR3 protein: CAAGKGVETQYF
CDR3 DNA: TGTGCCGCCGGGAAGGGGGTTGAGACCCAGTACTTC

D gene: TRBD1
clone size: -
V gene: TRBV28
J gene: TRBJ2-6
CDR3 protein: CASRDRESSGANVLTF
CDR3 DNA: TGTGCCAGCCGGGACAGGGAAAGCTCTGGGGCCAACGTCCTGACTTTC

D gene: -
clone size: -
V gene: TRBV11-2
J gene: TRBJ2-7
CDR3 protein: CASSSLGRRGEGYEQYF
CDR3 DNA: TGTGCCAGCAGCTCCCTCGGTAGGAGGGGTGAGGGCTACGAGCAGTACTTC

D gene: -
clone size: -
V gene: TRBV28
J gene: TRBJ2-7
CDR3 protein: CASSLSLVSHEQYF
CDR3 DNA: TGTGCCAGCAGCCTATCGCTGGTATCGCACGAGCAGTACTTC

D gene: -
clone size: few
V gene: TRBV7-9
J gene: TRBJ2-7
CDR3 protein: CASSFYGGDYEQYF
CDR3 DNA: TGTGCCAGCAGCTTTTACGGAGGAGACTACGAGCAGTACTTC

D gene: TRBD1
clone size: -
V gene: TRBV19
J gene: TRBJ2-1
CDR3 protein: CASNIGTGTLNEQFF
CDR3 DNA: TGTGCCAGCAACATCGGGACAGGGACCCTCAATGAGCAGTTCTTC

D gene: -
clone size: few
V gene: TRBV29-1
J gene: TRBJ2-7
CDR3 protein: CSVPGLHEQYF
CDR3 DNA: TGCAGCGTCCCCGGGTTACACGAGCAGTACTTC

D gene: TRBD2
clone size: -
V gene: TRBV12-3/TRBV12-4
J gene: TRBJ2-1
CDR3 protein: CASSLRDYGYNEQFF
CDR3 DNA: TGTGCCAGCAGTTTACGGGACTACGGATACAATGAGCAGTTCTTC

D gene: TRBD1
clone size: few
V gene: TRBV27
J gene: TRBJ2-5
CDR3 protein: CASSPRDRESYETQYF
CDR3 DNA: TGTGCCAGCAGTCCCCGGGACAGGGAATCGTACGAGACCCAGTACTTC

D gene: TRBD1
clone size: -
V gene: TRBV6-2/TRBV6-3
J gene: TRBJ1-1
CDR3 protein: CASSGQGASVTEAFF
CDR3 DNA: TGTGCCAGCAGTGGACAGGGGGCTTCTGTCACTGAAGCTTTCTTT

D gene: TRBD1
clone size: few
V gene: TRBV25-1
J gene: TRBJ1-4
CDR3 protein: CASSLQGGEKLFF
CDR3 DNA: TGTGCCAGCAGTCTCCAGGGGGGTGAAAAACTGTTTTTT

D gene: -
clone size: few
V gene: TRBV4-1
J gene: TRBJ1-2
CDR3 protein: CASSQDIEGTNYGYTF
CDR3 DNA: TGCGCCAGCAGCCAAGATATCGAAGGCACGAACTATGGCTACACCTTC

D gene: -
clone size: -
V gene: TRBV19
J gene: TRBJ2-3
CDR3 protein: CASSMGTPRSDTQYF
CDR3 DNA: TGTGCCAGTAGTATGGGGACACCAAGGTCAGATACGCAGTATTTT

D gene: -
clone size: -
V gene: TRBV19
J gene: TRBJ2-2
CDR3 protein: CASRDYGELFF
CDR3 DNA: TGTGCCAGTAGGGATTACGGGGAGCTGTTTTTT